This TCR beta chain was captured by sequencing in a study of T cell responses to AZD1222 COVID-19 vaccine. This table comes from immunoSEQ multiplex PCR, and its TCRdb copy is limited to in-frame clones, with some not included. The repertoire has around 56,000 clones, roughly 90% of them found once; the top ten carry more than 14%. Germline V CDR1 and CDR2: MNHEY, SVGAGI. The CDR3 consists of 14 residues. Unmatched junction bases numbered 6, after V lost 2 bases and J lost 10 bases. The rearrangement joins TRBV6-5 to TRBJ2-1; 9 bases map to TRBD2. The clonotype comes from an adult who received the AZD1222 COVID-19 vaccine. This sample comprised peripheral blood, obtained 28 days after the second AZD1222 dose. The CDR3 spells CASSYGLAGLEQFF. The DNA for the CDR3 is TGTGCCAGCAGTTACGGTCTAGCGGGGTTGGAGCAGTTCTTC.